These T cell receptor beta chains were read from a single sample in a study of early T cells in non-severe SARS-CoV-2 infection. TCRdb reprocessed the 5' RACE reads with MiXCR, giving one entry per CDR3 protein. The data contain under 80,000 distinct CDR3 sequences, over 10% of them singletons. Input material: whole blood. The receptor source for this set is an adult who was a healthcare worker with PCR-confirmed SARS-CoV-2 infection or an uninfected control (not recorded which). Each CDR3 is given with its conserved first and last residue. The order of the fields is CDR3 protein, CDR3 DNA, V gene, J gene, clone size, D gene. A D gene is named only where the DNA matches it firmly. Clone size is given for some rows only: seen once, a few or many times, or a class if the clone is expanded.

CDR3aa: CASSPDRGTQPQHF; CDR3nt: TGTGCCAGCAGCCCCGACAGGGGTACTCAGCCCCAGCATTTT; v_gene: TRBV7-2; j_gene: TRBJ1-5; abundance: few; d_gene: TRBD1
CDR3aa: CRGRRYTGELFF; CDR3nt: TGCAGAGGTAGACGGTACACCGGGGAGCTGTTTTTT; v_gene: TRBV29-1; j_gene: TRBJ2-2; abundance: once; d_gene: -
CDR3aa: CASSLESINYGYTF; CDR3nt: TGTGCCAGCAGCTTAGAAAGCATTAACTATGGCTACACCTTC; v_gene: TRBV11-2; j_gene: TRBJ1-2; abundance: few; d_gene: -
CDR3aa: CASSLDSNTEAFF; CDR3nt: TGTGCCAGCAGTCTGGACAGCAACACTGAAGCTTTCTTT; v_gene: TRBV12-3/TRBV12-4; j_gene: TRBJ1-1; abundance: -; d_gene: -
CDR3aa: CASSHQGGTEAFF; CDR3nt: TGTGCCAGCAGTCACCAGGGTGGCACTGAAGCTTTCTTT; v_gene: TRBV6-6; j_gene: TRBJ1-1; abundance: many; d_gene: -
CDR3aa: CASSEGRGRQPQHF; CDR3nt: TGCGCCAGCAGCGAGGGACGGGGAAGGCAGCCCCAGCATTTT; v_gene: TRBV10-2; j_gene: TRBJ1-5; abundance: few; d_gene: -
CDR3aa: CASRARLRNQETQYF; CDR3nt: TGTGCCAGCAGGGCTCGCCTCCGGAACCAAGAGACCCAGTACTTC; v_gene: TRBV12-3/TRBV12-4; j_gene: TRBJ2-5; abundance: -; d_gene: -
CDR3aa: CATRRTQGAYEQYF; CDR3nt: TGTGCCACCAGAAGGACCCAAGGTGCCTACGAGCAGTACTTC; v_gene: TRBV15; j_gene: TRBJ2-7; abundance: many; d_gene: -
CDR3aa: CASSVAETFGYGYTF; CDR3nt: TGTGCCAGCAGCGTAGCTGAGACCTTTGGCTATGGCTACACCTTC; v_gene: TRBV9; j_gene: TRBJ1-2; abundance: -; d_gene: -
CDR3aa: CASSQRGFEETQYF; CDR3nt: TGTGCCAGCAGCCAGAGGGGTTTTGAGGAGACCCAGTACTTC; v_gene: TRBV3-1; j_gene: TRBJ2-5; abundance: few; d_gene: -
CDR3aa: CASSRSRETQYF; CDR3nt: TGTGCCAGCAGCCGTAGTCGGGAGACCCAGTACTTC; v_gene: TRBV7-2; j_gene: TRBJ2-5; abundance: many; d_gene: -
CDR3aa: CASSETRSGETQYF; CDR3nt: TGTGCCAGTTCCGAGACACGGTCGGGGGAGACCCAGTACTTC; v_gene: TRBV2; j_gene: TRBJ2-5; abundance: -; d_gene: -
CDR3aa: CASSPVPRQGYNEQFF; CDR3nt: TGTGCCAGCTCACCGGTCCCTAGACAGGGTTACAATGAGCAGTTCTTC; v_gene: TRBV18; j_gene: TRBJ2-1; abundance: many; d_gene: TRBD1
CDR3aa: CSARVGTGTETQYF; CDR3nt: TGCAGTGCTAGAGTTGGGACAGGGACAGAGACCCAGTACTTC; v_gene: TRBV20-1; j_gene: TRBJ2-5; abundance: many; d_gene: TRBD1
CDR3aa: CASSPQRPGPEAFF; CDR3nt: TGTGCCAGCAGTCCGCAACGGCCTGGGCCTGAAGCTTTCTTT; v_gene: TRBV6-5; j_gene: TRBJ1-1; abundance: -; d_gene: -
CDR3aa: CASSRLAATDTQYF; CDR3nt: TGTGCCAGCAGTCGACTAGCGGCAACAGATACGCAGTATTTT; v_gene: TRBV27; j_gene: TRBJ2-3; abundance: many; d_gene: TRBD2
CDR3aa: CASSLRQGSGNTIYF; CDR3nt: TGTGCCAGCAGCTTACGACAGGGTTCTGGAAACACCATATATTTT; v_gene: TRBV5-5; j_gene: TRBJ1-3; abundance: few; d_gene: TRBD1
CDR3aa: CASSFLAGGPDTQYF; CDR3nt: TGTGCCAGCAGCTTTCTAGCGGGGGGGCCAGATACGCAGTATTTT; v_gene: TRBV11-2; j_gene: TRBJ2-3; abundance: many; d_gene: TRBD2
CDR3aa: CASSPREGDEQYF; CDR3nt: TGTGCCAGTAGTCCCAGGGAGGGGGACGAGCAGTACTTC; v_gene: TRBV19; j_gene: TRBJ2-7; abundance: many; d_gene: -
CDR3aa: CASSPGANVLTF; CDR3nt: TGTGCCAGCAGCCCCGGGGCCAACGTCCTGACTTTC; v_gene: TRBV11-3; j_gene: TRBJ2-6; abundance: many; d_gene: -
CDR3aa: CASSWAGNQPQHF; CDR3nt: TGTGCCAGCAGTTGGGCAGGAAATCAGCCCCAGCATTTT; v_gene: TRBV6-5; j_gene: TRBJ1-5; abundance: many; d_gene: -
CDR3aa: CASSFGARGSPLHF; CDR3nt: TGTGCCAGCAGTTTTGGCGCCAGGGGTTCACCCCTCCACTTT; v_gene: TRBV12-3/TRBV12-4; j_gene: TRBJ1-6; abundance: many; d_gene: -
CDR3aa: CASTSPGNYEQYF; CDR3nt: TGCGCCAGCACGTCGCCCGGGAACTACGAGCAGTACTTC; v_gene: TRBV5-1; j_gene: TRBJ2-7; abundance: many; d_gene: -
CDR3aa: CASSPFKGQGETQYF; CDR3nt: TGTGCCAGCAGTCCTTTTAAAGGACAGGGAGAGACCCAGTACTTC; v_gene: TRBV6-5; j_gene: TRBJ2-5; abundance: many; d_gene: TRBD1
CDR3aa: CSAPALAGAPNEQFF; CDR3nt: TGCAGTGCTCCCGCTCTAGCGGGGGCTCCTAATGAGCAGTTCTTC; v_gene: TRBV20-1; j_gene: TRBJ2-1; abundance: many; d_gene: TRBD2
CDR3aa: CASSPTGDSGANVLTF; CDR3nt: TGTGCCAGCTCACCAACAGGGGACTCTGGGGCCAACGTCCTGACTTTC; v_gene: TRBV18; j_gene: TRBJ2-6; abundance: many; d_gene: TRBD1
CDR3aa: CSAAVLTTDTQYF; CDR3nt: TGCAGCGCGGCGGTCCTGACCACAGATACGCAGTATTTT; v_gene: TRBV29-1; j_gene: TRBJ2-3; abundance: many; d_gene: -
CDR3aa: CASKAEYEQYF; CDR3nt: TGCGCCAGCAAGGCGGAATACGAGCAGTACTTC; v_gene: TRBV5-1; j_gene: TRBJ2-7; abundance: many; d_gene: -
CDR3aa: CASSLGRTRDEKLFF; CDR3nt: TGTGCCAGCAGCTTAGGTCGCACACGTGATGAAAAACTGTTTTTT; v_gene: TRBV7-9; j_gene: TRBJ1-4; abundance: many; d_gene: -
CDR3aa: CSITLGNTIYF; CDR3nt: TGCAGCATCACTCTGGGAAACACCATATATTTT; v_gene: TRBV29-1; j_gene: TRBJ1-3; abundance: many; d_gene: -
CDR3aa: CASSESSGGNQPQHF; CDR3nt: TGTGCCAGCAGTGAGTCTTCGGGTGGCAATCAGCCCCAGCATTTT; v_gene: TRBV6-1; j_gene: TRBJ1-5; abundance: many; d_gene: -
CDR3aa: CASSLGDRGDSGNTIYF; CDR3nt: TGTGCCAGCAGCTTAGGGGACAGGGGCGACTCTGGAAACACCATATATTTT; v_gene: TRBV7-6; j_gene: TRBJ1-3; abundance: many; d_gene: TRBD1
CDR3aa: CASSLTSGYSTGELFF; CDR3nt: TGTGCCAGCAGCCTCACTAGCGGTTACTCCACCGGGGAGCTGTTTTTT; v_gene: TRBV4-2; j_gene: TRBJ2-2; abundance: many; d_gene: TRBD2
CDR3aa: CSVGTNSYEQYF; CDR3nt: TGCAGCGTGGGGACAAACTCCTACGAGCAGTACTTC; v_gene: TRBV20-1; j_gene: TRBJ2-7; abundance: many; d_gene: -
CDR3aa: CSVEDRGAEAFF; CDR3nt: TGCAGCGTTGAAGATCGGGGTGCTGAAGCTTTCTTT; v_gene: TRBV29-1; j_gene: TRBJ1-1; abundance: few; d_gene: -
CDR3aa: CSAPGLAGGHGEQYF; CDR3nt: TGCAGTGCCCCGGGACTAGCGGGGGGGCACGGCGAGCAGTACTTC; v_gene: TRBV20-1; j_gene: TRBJ2-7; abundance: many; d_gene: TRBD2
CDR3aa: CASSPPGAPGEKLFF; CDR3nt: TGTGCCAGCAGCCCCCCGGGGGCGCCGGGGGAAAAACTGTTTTTT; v_gene: TRBV13; j_gene: TRBJ1-4; abundance: many; d_gene: -